This TCR beta chain was documented in a study of blood T cell repertoires in COVID-19. Authors' data handling: Amplification of reference gene primers provided the estimated nucleated cell counts. Here immunoSEQ multiplex PCR was the method, and the copy in TCRdb shows in-frame clones only, minus some. V and J calls plus clone size are reproduced from that table; the DNA served to infer D and trimming. The data hold about 50,000 clones, with roughly 89% observed a single time. This clone was counted only a few times. The length of the CDR3 is 15 residues. Trimming shortened V by 3 bases and J by 0 bases, and 12 bases separated the two germline ends. From germline, CDR1 is LNHDA and CDR2 SQIVND (reference sequence).

The receptor was derived from a man of 80 years or more with active or convalescent COVID-19. V gene TRBV19 combines with J gene TRBJ2-7; D is perhaps TRBD2 (5 bases). Sequenced material: peripheral blood. The CDR3 loop reads CASSMRVSTSYEQYF. The DNA for the CDR3 is TGTGCCAGTAGTATGAGGGTATCGACCTCCTACGAGCAGTACTTC. Using reference TRBV19 and TRBJ2-7 for the parts outside the CDR3, the full variable domain is DGGITQSPKYLFRKEGQNVTLSCEQNLNHDAMYWYRQDPGQGLRLIYYSQIVNDFQKGDIAEGYSVSREKKESFPLTVTSAQKNPTAFYLCASSMRVSTSYEQYFGPGTRLTVT.